The 13 T cell receptor beta chains below come from one sample, sequenced in a study of OX40 agonist ivuxolimab in advanced cancers. Profiling relied on immunoSEQ multiplex PCR, and the TCRdb table lists in-frame clones only, not all of them. Here the sample spans roughly 50,000 clones, over 85% being singletons. The material was CD4+ or CD8+ T cells sorted from blood, obtained in a trial of the OX40 agonist ivuxolimab. The receptor set was obtained from an adult with an advanced solid tumor such as melanoma, head and neck, liver or kidney cancer.

The rearrangement joins TRBV19 to TRBJ1-2; D is ambiguous. The germline V gene has CDR1 LNHDA and CDR2 SQIVND (reference sequence). The CDR3 is made up of 13 amino acids. The V and J ends lost 2 bases and 6 bases respectively, with 10 bases between them. CDR3 residues: CASSITSWDGYTF. The CDR3 region has the DNA TGTGCCAGTAGTATAACTAGTTGGGATGGCTACACCTTC.

The V gene is TRBV6-5, the J gene TRBJ1-5; D is unresolved. Germline CDR1 MNHEY, CDR2 SVGAGI. Trimming cost V 6 bases and J 1 base, with 13 bases left between them. The CDR3 has 15 amino acids. In DNA form, the CDR3 reads TGTGCCAGCAGCTTGGGCTCTCCGAGCAATCAGCCCCAGCATTTT. Translated, it gives CASSLGSPSNQPQHF.

The genes are TRBV5-4 and TRBJ2-7; a possible D gene is TRBD1 (6 bases). Germline lookup yields CDR1 SGHNT and CDR2 YYREEE (reference sequence). V lost 6 bases and J 0 bases, leaving 16 bases between the germline ends. The CDR3 totals 15 residues. CDR3 sequence (DNA): TGTGCCAGCACCCCAGAGGTGGACAGCTCCTACGAGCAGTACTTC. This sequence encodes CASTPEVDSSYEQYF.

The chain employs TRBV27 and TRBJ2-1; D remains ambiguous. The germline V gene encodes CDR1 MNHEY and CDR2 SMNVEV (reference sequence). This CDR3 region has 15 residues. Trimming pared 5 bases from V and 4 bases from J, leaving 15 bases between. This CDR3 reads CASSPLGATYNEQFF. The CDR3 DNA sequence: TGTGCCAGCAGTCCCCTAGGAGCGACGTACAATGAGCAGTTCTTC.

This rearrangement joins TRBV2 to TRBJ2-7; D perhaps matches TRBD2 (6 bases). CDR3 length equals 16 residues. CDR1 SNHLY and CDR2 FYNNEI come from the germline V gene. V was clipped by 5 bases and J by 4 bases, with 21 bases between them. CDR3 residues: CASSLTLLAVNYEQYF. The CDR3 nucleotides read TGTGCCAGCAGTCTGACCTTACTAGCAGTCAATTACGAGCAGTACTTC.

The rearrangement links TRBV4-1 to TRBJ2-1; D may be TRBD2 (6 bases). CDR1 is MGHRA and CDR2 is YSYEKL in the germline V gene. The CDR3 spans 15 residues. Trimming removed 0 bases from V and 4 bases from J, with 10 bases in between. In DNA form, the CDR3 reads TGCGCCAGCAGCCAAGATTTTGCGGGGTACAATGAGCAGTTCTTC. Translation gives CASSQDFAGYNEQFF.

This chain joins TRBV19 and TRBJ1-2; TRBD1 is a possible D gene (5 bases). This CDR3 has 16 amino acids. CDR1 and CDR2 (germline): LNHDA, SQIVND (reference sequence). V was pared by 4 bases and J by 3 bases, with 18 bases between. The CDR3 here is CASSRDPSGVDYGYTF. CDR3 coding DNA: TGTGCCAGTAGTAGGGACCCTTCCGGGGTTGACTATGGCTACACCTTC.

The V gene is TRBV5-6, the J gene TRBJ2-7; 9 positions match TRBD2. The J segment lost 6 bases and the V segment lost 0 bases, leaving 10 bases of the junction unmatched. The germline gives CDR1 SGHDT, CDR2 YYEEEE. This CDR3 is built from 16 residues. CDR3 nucleotides: TGTGCCAGCAGCTTGGAGGGGCGGGAGGGCTGGTTCGAGCAGTACTTC. Its protein is CASSLEGREGWFEQYF.

This rearrangement joins TRBV29-1 to TRBJ1-2, with a tentative D call TRBD1 (6 bases). The germline V and J ends were trimmed by 6 bases and 8 bases, with 25 bases remaining between them. CDR3 length: 15 residues. The germline V gene has CDR1 SQVTM and CDR2 ANQGSEA. For the CDR3, the DNA is TGCAGCGTACAATCCGGGACAACCCTGGGGTACGGCTACACCTTC. It translates to CSVQSGTTLGYGYTF.

The rearrangement links TRBV10-2 to TRBJ2-1, with D perhaps TRBD1 (5 bases). The germline CDR1 and CDR2 sequences are WSHSY and SAAADI. The CDR3 totals 16 residues. Trimming stripped 0 bases from V and 5 bases from J, with 14 bases between. CDR3 bases: TGCGCCAGCAGTGAGTCTTCAGGGTTTGGGAACAATGAGCAGTTCTTC. Protein sequence: CASSESSGFGNNEQFF.

The chain has TRBV7-6 and TRBJ2-3; 8 bases line up with TRBD2. The CDR3 is 17 amino acids. V gave up 5 bases and J gave up 3 bases; unmatched junction bases: 13. Germline-derived CDR1 and CDR2 are SGHVS and FNYEAQ. The CDR3 nucleotides read TGTGCCAGCAGCCCCACGGAGGCGGGAGGTTTAACAGATACGCAGTATTTT. Protein: CASSPTEAGGLTDTQYF.

The rearrangement uses TRBV6-5 and TRBJ2-5; D is tentatively TRBD1 or TRBD2 (5 bases each). The CDR3 consists of 15 residues. Germline V gene data show CDR1 as MNHEY and CDR2 as SVGAGI. Trimming left V 6 bases short and J 0 bases short, with 14 bases between. The CDR3: CASSYVQGDQETQYF. The DNA for the CDR3 is TGTGCCAGCAGCTACGTCCAGGGAGACCAAGAGACCCAGTACTTC.

This chain connects TRBV28 to TRBJ1-5; D not certain. The CDR3 consists of 17 residues. Germline V gives CDR1 MDHEN, CDR2 SYDVKM. The ends were cut back, 1 base at V and 6 bases at J, with 19 bases in the middle. The CDR3 nucleotides are TGTGCCAGCAGTTTATTCCAAGGCTCCCCTCGGGCTCAGCCCCAGCATTTT. Translation: CASSLFQGSPRAQPQHF.